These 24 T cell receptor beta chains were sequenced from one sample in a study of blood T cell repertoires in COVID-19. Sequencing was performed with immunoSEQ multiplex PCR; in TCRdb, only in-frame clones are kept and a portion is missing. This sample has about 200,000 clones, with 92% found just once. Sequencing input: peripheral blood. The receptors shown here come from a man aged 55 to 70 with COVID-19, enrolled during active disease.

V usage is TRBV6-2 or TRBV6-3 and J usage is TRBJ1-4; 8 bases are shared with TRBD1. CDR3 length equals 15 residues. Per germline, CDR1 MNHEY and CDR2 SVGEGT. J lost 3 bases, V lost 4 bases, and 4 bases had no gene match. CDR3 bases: TGTGCCAGCAGTTGGACAGGGAGGTCTAATGAAAAACTGTTTTTT. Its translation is CASSWTGRSNEKLFF.

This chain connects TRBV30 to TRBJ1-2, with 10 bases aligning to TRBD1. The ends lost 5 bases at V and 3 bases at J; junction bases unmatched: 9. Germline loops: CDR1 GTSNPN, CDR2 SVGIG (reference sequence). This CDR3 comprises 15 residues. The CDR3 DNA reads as TGTGCCTGGGAACTTCGACAGGGGGCGGACTATGGCTACACCTTC. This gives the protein CAWELRQGADYGYTF.

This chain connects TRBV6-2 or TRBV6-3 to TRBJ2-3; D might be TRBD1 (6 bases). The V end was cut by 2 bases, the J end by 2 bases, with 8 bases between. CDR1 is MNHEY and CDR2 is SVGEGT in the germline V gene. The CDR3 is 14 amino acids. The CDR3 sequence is CASSYGGPTDTQYF. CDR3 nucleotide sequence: TGTGCCAGCAGTTACGGGGGCCCCACAGATACGCAGTATTTT.

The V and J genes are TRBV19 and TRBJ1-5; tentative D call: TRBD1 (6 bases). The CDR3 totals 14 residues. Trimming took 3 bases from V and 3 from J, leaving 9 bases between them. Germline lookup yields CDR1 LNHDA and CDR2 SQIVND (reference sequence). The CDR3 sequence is CASSMGANNQPQHF. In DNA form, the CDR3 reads TGTGCCAGTAGTATGGGGGCGAACAATCAGCCCCAGCATTTT.

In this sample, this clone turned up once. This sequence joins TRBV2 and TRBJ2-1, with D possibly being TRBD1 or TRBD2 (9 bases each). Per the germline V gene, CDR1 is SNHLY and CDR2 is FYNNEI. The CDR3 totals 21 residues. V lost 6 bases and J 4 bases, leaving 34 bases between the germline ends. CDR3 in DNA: TGTGCCAGCAGCCTACAAACCGGGACAGGGAATCTAGCGGGAAAATACAATGAGCAGTTCTTC. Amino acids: CASSLQTGTGNLAGKYNEQFF.

The CDR3 loop reads CASSLQGSVTDTQYF. The CDR3 bases are TGCGCCAGCAGCTTGCAGGGGTCGGTCACAGATACGCAGTATTTT. The V gene is TRBV5-1, the J gene TRBJ2-3; TRBD1 is a possible D gene (6 bases). The CDR3 contains 15 residues. V gave up 1 base and J gave up 2 bases, with 11 bases separating them. The germline V gene has CDR1 SGHRS and CDR2 YFSETQ. Looking up the rest from reference TRBV5-1 and TRBJ2-3 gives the full variable domain: KAGVTQTPRYLIKTRGQQVTLSCSPISGHRSVSWYQQTPGQGLQFLFEYFSETQRNKGNFPGRFSGRQFSNSRSEMNVSTLELGDSALYLCASSLQGSVTDTQYFGPGTRLTVL.

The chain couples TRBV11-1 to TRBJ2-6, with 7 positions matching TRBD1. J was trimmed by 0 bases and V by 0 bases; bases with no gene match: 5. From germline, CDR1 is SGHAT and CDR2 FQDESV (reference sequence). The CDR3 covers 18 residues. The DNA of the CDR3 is TGTGCCAGCAGCTTAGCGGGACAGCTCCACTCTGGGGCCAACGTCCTGACTTTC. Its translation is CASSLAGQLHSGANVLTF.

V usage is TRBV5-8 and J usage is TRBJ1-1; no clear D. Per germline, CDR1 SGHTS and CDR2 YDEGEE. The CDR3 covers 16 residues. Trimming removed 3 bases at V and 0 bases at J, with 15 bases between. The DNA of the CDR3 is TGTGCCAGCAGCTGGATGGCCGGGAGGGTGAACACTGAAGCTTTCTTT. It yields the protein CASSWMAGRVNTEAFF.

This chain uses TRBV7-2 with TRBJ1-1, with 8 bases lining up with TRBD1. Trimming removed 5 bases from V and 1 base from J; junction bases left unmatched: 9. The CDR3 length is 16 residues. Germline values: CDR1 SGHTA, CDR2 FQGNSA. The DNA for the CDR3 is TGTGCCAGCAGCCCCAGGACAGGGTTGGCGAACACTGAAGCTTTCTTT. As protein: CASSPRTGLANTEAFF.

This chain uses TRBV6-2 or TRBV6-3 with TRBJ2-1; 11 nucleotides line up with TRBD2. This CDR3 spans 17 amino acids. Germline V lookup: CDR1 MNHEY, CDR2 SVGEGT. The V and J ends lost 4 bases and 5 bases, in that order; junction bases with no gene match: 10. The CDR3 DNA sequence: TGTGCCAGCAGTTTTCCCCCGACTAGCGGGACACACAATGAGCAGTTCTTC. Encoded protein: CASSFPPTSGTHNEQFF.

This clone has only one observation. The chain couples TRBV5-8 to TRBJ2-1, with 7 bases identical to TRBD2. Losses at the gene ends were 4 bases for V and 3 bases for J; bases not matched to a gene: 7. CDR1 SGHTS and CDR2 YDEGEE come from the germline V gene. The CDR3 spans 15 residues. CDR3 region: CASSMERGVYNEQFF. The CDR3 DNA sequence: TGTGCCAGCAGCATGGAGCGGGGTGTCTACAATGAGCAGTTCTTC.

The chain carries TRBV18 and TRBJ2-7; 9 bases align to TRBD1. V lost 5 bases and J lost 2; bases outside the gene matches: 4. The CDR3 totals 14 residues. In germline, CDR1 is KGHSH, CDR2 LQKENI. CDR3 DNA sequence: TGTGCCAGCTCAACCGGGACAGGGCCCTACGAGCAGTACTTC. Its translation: CASSTGTGPYEQYF.

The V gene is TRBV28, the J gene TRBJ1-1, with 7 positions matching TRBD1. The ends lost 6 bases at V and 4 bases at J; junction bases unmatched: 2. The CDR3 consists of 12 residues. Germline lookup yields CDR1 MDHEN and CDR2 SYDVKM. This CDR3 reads CASSGDSTEAFF. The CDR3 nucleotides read TGTGCCAGCAGCGGGGACAGCACTGAAGCTTTCTTT. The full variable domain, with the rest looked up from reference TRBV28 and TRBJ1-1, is DVKVTQSSRYLVKRTGEKVFLECVQDMDHENMFWYRQDPGLGLRLIYFSYDVKMKEKGDIPEGYSVSREKKERFSLILESASTNQTSMYLCASSGDSTEAFFGQGTRLTVV.

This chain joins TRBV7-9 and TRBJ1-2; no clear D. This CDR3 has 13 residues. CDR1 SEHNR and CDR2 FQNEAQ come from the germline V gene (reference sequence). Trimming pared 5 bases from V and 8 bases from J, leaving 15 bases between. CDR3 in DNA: TGTGCCAGCAGCCTCCATTCGAACTGGGGCTACACCTTC. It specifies CASSLHSNWGYTF. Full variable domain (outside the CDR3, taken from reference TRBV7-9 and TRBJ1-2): DTGVSQNPRHKITKRGQNVTFRCDPISEHNRLYWYRQTLGQGPEFLTYFQNEAQLEKSRLLSDRFSAERPKGSFSTLEIQRTEQGDSAMYLCASSLHSNWGYTFGSGTRLTVV.

The CDR3 here is CASSMDGGPGNTIYF. CDR3 DNA: TGTGCCAGTAGTATGGATGGGGGCCCTGGAAACACCATATATTTT. The chain recombines TRBV19 with TRBJ1-3; D may be TRBD1 (6 bases). The CDR3 is 15 amino acids. Germline values: CDR1 LNHDA, CDR2 SQIVND (reference sequence). Trimming cost V 3 bases and J 2 bases, with 11 bases left between them.

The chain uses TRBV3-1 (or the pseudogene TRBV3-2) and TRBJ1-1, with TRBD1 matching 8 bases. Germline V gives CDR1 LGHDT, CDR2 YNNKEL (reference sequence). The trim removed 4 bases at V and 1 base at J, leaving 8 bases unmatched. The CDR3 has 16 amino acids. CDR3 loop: CASSPDRQGRNTEAFF. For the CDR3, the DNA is TGTGCCAGCAGCCCGGACCGACAGGGGAGGAACACTGAAGCTTTCTTT.

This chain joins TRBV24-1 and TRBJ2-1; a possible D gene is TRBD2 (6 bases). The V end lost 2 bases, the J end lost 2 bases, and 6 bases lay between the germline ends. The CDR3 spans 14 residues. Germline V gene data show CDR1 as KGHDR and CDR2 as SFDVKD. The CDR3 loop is CATSDWTTYNEQFF. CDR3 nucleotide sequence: TGTGCCACCAGTGATTGGACTACCTACAATGAGCAGTTCTTC.

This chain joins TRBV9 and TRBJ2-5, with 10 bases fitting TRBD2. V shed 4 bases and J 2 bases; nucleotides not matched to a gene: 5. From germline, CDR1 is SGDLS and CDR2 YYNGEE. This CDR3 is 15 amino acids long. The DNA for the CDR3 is TGTGCCAGCAGCCCCGAAGCGGGAGGGCAAGAGACCCAGTACTTC. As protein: CASSPEAGGQETQYF. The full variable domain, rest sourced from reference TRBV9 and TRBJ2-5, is DSGVTQTPKHLITATGQRVTLRCSPRSGDLSVYWYQQSLDQGLQFLIQYYNGEERAKGNILERFSAQQFPDLHSELNLSSLELGDSALYFCASSPEAGGQETQYFGPGTRLLVL.

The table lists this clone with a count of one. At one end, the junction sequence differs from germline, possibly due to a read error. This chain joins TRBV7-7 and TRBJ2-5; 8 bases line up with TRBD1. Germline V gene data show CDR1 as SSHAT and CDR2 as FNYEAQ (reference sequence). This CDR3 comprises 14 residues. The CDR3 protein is CASSRDRQKETQYF. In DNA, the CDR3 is TGTGCTAGCAGCAGGGACAGGCAGAAAGAGACCCAGTACTTC. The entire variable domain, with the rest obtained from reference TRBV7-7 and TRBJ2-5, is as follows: GAGVSQSPRYKVTKRGQDVTLRCDPISSHATLYWYQQALGQGPEFLTYFNYEAQPDKSGLPSDRFSAERPEGSISTLTIQRTEQRDSAMYRCASSRDRQKETQYFGPGTRLLVL.

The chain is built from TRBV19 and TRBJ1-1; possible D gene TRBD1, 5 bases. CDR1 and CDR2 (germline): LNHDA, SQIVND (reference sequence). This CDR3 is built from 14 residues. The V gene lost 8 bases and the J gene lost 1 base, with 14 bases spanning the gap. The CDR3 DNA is TGTGCCAGTCAGATTCGACAGCCGAACACTGAAGCTTTCTTT. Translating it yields CASQIRQPNTEAFF.

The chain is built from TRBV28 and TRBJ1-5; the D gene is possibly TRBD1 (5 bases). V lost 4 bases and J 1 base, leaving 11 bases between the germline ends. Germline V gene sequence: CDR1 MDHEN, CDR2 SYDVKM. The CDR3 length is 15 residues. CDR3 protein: CASSSQGYSNQPQHF. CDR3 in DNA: TGTGCCAGCAGTTCCCAGGGTTACAGCAATCAGCCCCAGCATTTT.

CDR3 sequence reads: CASSLDVGGTEAFF. The CDR3 nucleotides read TGTGCCAGCAGCTTAGACGTCGGGGGCACTGAAGCTTTCTTT. The chain has TRBV7-2 and TRBJ1-1; D might be TRBD1 (5 bases). CDR1 is SGHTA, CDR2 FQGNSA, per germline. The CDR3 is 14 amino acids. Trimming left V 1 base short and J 4 bases short, with 10 bases between. The full variable domain, in which reference TRBV7-2 and TRBJ1-1 provide the parts outside the CDR3, is GAGVSQSPSNKVTEKGKDVELRCDPISGHTALYWYRQSLGQGLEFLIYFQGNSAPDKSGLPSDRFSAERTGGSVSTLTIQRTQQEDSAVYLCASSLDVGGTEAFFGQGTRLTVV.

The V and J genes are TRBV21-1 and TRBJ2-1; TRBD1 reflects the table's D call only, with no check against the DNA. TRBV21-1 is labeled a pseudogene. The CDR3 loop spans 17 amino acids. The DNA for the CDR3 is TGTGCCAGCAGCCCTCCCCCTCGGACAGGGTGTTACAATGAGCAGTTCTTC. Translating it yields CASSPPPRTGCYNEQFF.

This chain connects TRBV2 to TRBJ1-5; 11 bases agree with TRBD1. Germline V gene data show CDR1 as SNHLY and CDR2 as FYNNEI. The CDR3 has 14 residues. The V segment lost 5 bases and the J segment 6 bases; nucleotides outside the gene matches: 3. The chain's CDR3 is CASSLGTGGQPQHF. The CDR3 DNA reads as TGTGCCAGCAGTCTTGGGACAGGGGGTCAGCCCCAGCATTTT.